A single sample is the source of the 2 T cell receptor beta chains below, sequenced in a study of graft-versus-host responses after intestinal transplantation. The table came from immunoSEQ multiplex PCR; TCRdb's copy has only in-frame clones and leaves some out. Of more than 55,000 clones in the sample, over 85% were seen once. The sample was PBMCs, taken 26 days after transplant. All receptors derive from a human patient who received an intestinal transplant, so some T cells may come from the graft donor.

The genes are TRBV9 and TRBJ1-5, with 7 positions matching TRBD1. CDR3 length equals 15 residues. V shed 4 bases, J shed 3 bases, and the junction held 7 bases outside the gene matches. The germline CDR1 and CDR2 sequences are SGDLS and YYNGEE. CDR3 nucleotides: TGTGCCAGCAGCACTTGGGACAGCCTCAATCAGCCCCAGCATTTT. Its protein product is CASSTWDSLNQPQHF.

The DNA for the CDR3 is TGTGCCAGCAGCCAGGGACTAGCGGAGTACAATGAGCAGTTCTTC. It specifies CASSQGLAEYNEQFF. The chain joins TRBV7-3 to TRBJ2-1; TRBD2 matches at 11 bases. The germline gives CDR1 SGHTA, CDR2 FQGTGA. The junction had 4 bases not matched to a gene; V was cut back by 5 bases and J by 4 bases. CDR3 length: 15 residues.